The clone carrying this TCR beta chain was detected ten times or more. V was cut by 5 bases and J by 3 bases, with 16 bases left in between. Germline-derived CDR1 and CDR2 are SEHNR and FQNEAQ (reference sequence). This CDR3 contains 15 residues. From 300 to 400 ng of RNA, a library with molecular barcoded alpha/delta and beta/gamma adaptors was made. TCRdb reprocessed the reads with MiXCR, giving one entry per CDR3 protein. The data contain about 57,000 distinct CDR3 sequences, 20% to 25% of them singletons. The data were obtained in a study of read filtering for tumor transcriptome and immune sequencing. Study-level background: Whole-transcriptome libraries were prepared after DNase treatment.

The chain joins TRBV7-9 to TRBJ2-5; D perhaps matches TRBD2 (7 bases). Sequenced material: a population of CD138-negative cells sorted from bone marrow. This clonotype originated in a donor at least 40 years old with multiple myeloma. The CDR3 protein is CASSPQPGGEETQYF. Here the CDR3 DNA reads TGTGCCAGCAGCCCCCAGCCGGGGGGCGAAGAGACCCAGTACTTC. Variable domain in full (rest from reference TRBV7-9 and TRBJ2-5): DTGVSQNPRHKITKRGQNVTFRCDPISEHNRLYWYRQTLGQGPEFLTYFQNEAQLEKSRLLSDRFSAERPKGSFSTLEIQRTEQGDSAMYLCASSPQPGGEETQYFGPGTRLLVL.